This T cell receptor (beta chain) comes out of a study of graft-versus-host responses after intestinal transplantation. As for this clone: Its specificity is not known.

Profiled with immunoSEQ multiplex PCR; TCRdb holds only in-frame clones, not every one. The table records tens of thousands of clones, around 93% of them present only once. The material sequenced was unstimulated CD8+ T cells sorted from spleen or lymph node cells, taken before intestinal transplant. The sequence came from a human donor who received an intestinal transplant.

The CDR3 region has the DNA TGTGCCAGCAGCTTAATATCAGATACGCAGTATTTT. It yields the protein CASSLISDTQYF. This chain uses TRBV7-9 with TRBJ2-3, with D unresolved. The germline V and J ends were trimmed by 2 bases and 4 bases, with 4 bases remaining between them. Germline V CDR1 and CDR2: SEHNR, FQNEAQ (reference sequence). The CDR3 totals 12 residues.